A single sample is the source of the 14 T cell receptor beta chains below, sequenced in a study of PD-1 blockade in mismatch repair-deficient tumors. Measured with immunoSEQ multiplex PCR; TCRdb has only the in-frame clones, and not every one. The table lists over 100,000 clones, roughly 80% of them singletons, with about 4.5% in the top ten. The sequenced sample was peripheral blood, obtained 60 weeks after starting pembrolizumab. The source is an adult with mismatch repair-deficient cancer.

The chain uses TRBV7-6 and TRBJ2-5, with 9 bases matching TRBD1. Germline V CDR1 and CDR2: SGHVS, FNYEAQ. V gave up 6 bases and J gave up 4 bases; unmatched junction bases: 6. This CDR3 spans 14 amino acids. In DNA form, the CDR3 reads TGTGCCAGCAGACAAACAGGGGGCACAGAGACCCAGTACTTC. It translates to CASRQTGGTETQYF.

The V gene is TRBV28, the J gene TRBJ2-7; a weak D match, TRBD2 (5 bases). The CDR3 covers 15 residues. With 3 bases removed from V and 0 bases from J, the gap between germline ends came to 12 bases. CDR1 is MDHEN and CDR2 is SYDVKM in the germline V gene. The CDR3 reads CASSFIKAGSYEQYF. CDR3 nucleotide sequence: TGTGCCAGCAGTTTCATAAAGGCGGGCTCCTACGAGCAGTACTTC.

V gene TRBV30 combines with J gene TRBJ2-7; D is undetermined. Germline V lookup: CDR1 GTSNPN, CDR2 SVGIG (reference sequence). CDR3 length: 13 residues. With 3 bases removed from V and 2 bases from J, the gap between germline ends came to 11 bases. Here the CDR3 DNA reads TGTGCCTGGAGAGAGGACGGAACCTACGAGCAGTACTTC. It codes for CAWREDGTYEQYF.

The chain uses TRBV6-6 and TRBJ1-5; TRBD1 might be the D (5 bases). The V end lost 8 bases, the J end lost 6 bases, and 17 bases lay between the germline ends. The germline V gene encodes CDR1 MNHNY and CDR2 SVGAGI (reference sequence). This CDR3 is built from 14 residues. DNA for the CDR3: TGTGCCAGCGAGCAGGCCTCGAGGGGTCAGCCCCAGCATTTT. Translated, it gives CASEQASRGQPQHF.

The chain recombines TRBV4-1 with TRBJ2-3; TRBD1 matches at 8 bases. The CDR3 length is 14 residues. Trimming removed 3 bases from V and 14 bases from J; junction bases left unmatched: 13. Germline assignment: CDR1 MGHRA and CDR2 YSYEKL. CDR3 DNA: TGCGCCAGCAGCCACCCACCCGGACAGGGATATCCGTATTTT. It yields the protein CASSHPPGQGYPYF.

V gene TRBV27 combines with J gene TRBJ2-3; D is unresolved. Germline V gene data show CDR1 as MNHEY and CDR2 as SMNVEV (reference sequence). The CDR3 is 15 amino acids. V was shortened by 5 bases and J by 4 bases, with 16 bases between the two germline ends. The CDR3 region is CASSPPTLLADTQYF. The CDR3 coding sequence is TGTGCCAGCAGTCCCCCGACTTTATTGGCAGATACGCAGTATTTT.

V and J are TRBV27 and TRBJ1-4, with 8 nucleotides matching TRBD1. CDR3 length: 15 amino acids. From germline, CDR1 is MNHEY and CDR2 SMNVEV (reference sequence). V shed 4 bases and J 8 bases; nucleotides not matched to a gene: 9. This chain's CDR3 is CASSWTGLRGEKLFF. CDR3 bases: TGTGCCAGCAGTTGGACAGGGCTGAGGGGGGAAAAACTGTTTTTT.

The V call is TRBV7-9, the J call TRBJ1-1; D is uncertain. Germline CDR1 and CDR2: SEHNR and FQNEAQ (reference sequence). This CDR3 region has 13 residues. The ends were cut back, 5 bases at V and 0 bases at J, with 7 bases in the middle. The chain's CDR3 is CASSQPMNTEAFF. Written as DNA, the CDR3 is TGTGCCAGCAGCCAACCCATGAACACTGAAGCTTTCTTT.

The rearrangement links TRBV14 to TRBJ2-7; D is ambiguous. The CDR3 runs to 12 residues. Deletions cut 3 bases from V and 2 bases from J, with 5 bases between. Germline CDR1 is SGHDN and CDR2 is FVKESK. CDR3 nucleotides: TGTGCCAGCAGCCAGGCTACCTACGAGCAGTACTTC. As protein: CASSQATYEQYF.

The chain is built from TRBV5-1 and TRBJ2-6; 7 bases align to TRBD1. Germline V gene lookup returns CDR1 SGHRS and CDR2 YFSETQ. The CDR3 covers 18 residues. With 0 bases clipped from V and 1 base from J, the junction kept 7 bases outside the gene matches. CDR3 sequence: CASSLASQGDSGANVLTF. CDR3 nucleotide sequence: TGCGCCAGCAGCTTGGCCAGCCAGGGGGATTCTGGGGCCAACGTCCTGACTTTC. The entire variable domain, with the rest obtained from reference TRBV5-1 and TRBJ2-6, is as follows: KAGVTQTPRYLIKTRGQQVTLSCSPISGHRSVSWYQQTPGQGLQFLFEYFSETQRNKGNFPGRFSGRQFSNSRSEMNVSTLELGDSALYLCASSLASQGDSGANVLTFGAGSRLTVL.

J is TRBJ2-7 and V is TRBV4-3; D not certain. Trimming shortened V by 1 base and J by 4 bases, and 17 bases separated the two germline ends. The germline V gene has CDR1 LGHNA and CDR2 YSLEER. The CDR3 covers 16 residues. The CDR3 loop reads CASSQGSTNNVYEQYF. The CDR3 DNA reads as TGCGCCAGCAGCCAAGGAAGTACTAACAACGTATACGAGCAGTACTTC.

This chain connects TRBV6-5 to TRBJ2-7; 7 nucleotides align to TRBD2. Per germline, CDR1 MNHEY and CDR2 SVGAGI. The CDR3 length is 14 residues. Trimming took 4 bases from V and 4 from J; bases not matched to a gene: 7. In DNA form, the CDR3 reads TGTGCCAGCAGTTTAGGCACTAGCGATTACGAGCAGTACTTC. Its protein is CASSLGTSDYEQYF.

DNA for the CDR3: TGCGCCAGCAGCTTGTTTCCGGGGGCTATTACAGATACGCAGTATTTT. Translated, it gives CASSLFPGAITDTQYF. The chain couples TRBV5-1 to TRBJ2-3; D tentatively reads TRBD1 or TRBD2 (6 bases each). Germline CDR1 and CDR2: SGHRS and YFSETQ. The V end was cut by 1 base, the J end by 3 bases, with 15 bases between. This CDR3 is built from 16 residues.

The chain couples TRBV5-1 to TRBJ2-5; the match to TRBD1 covers 9 bases. The CDR3 is 17 amino acids. Germline V lookup: CDR1 SGHRS, CDR2 YFSETQ. Trimming removed 3 bases from V and 3 bases from J; junction bases left unmatched: 12. CDR3: CASSSGNLQGAEETQYF. CDR3 nucleotide sequence: TGCGCCAGCAGCTCCGGGAACCTACAGGGGGCAGAAGAGACCCAGTACTTC.